This entry lists 3 T cell receptor beta chains sequenced from one sample in a study of T-cell reconstitution after alpha-beta-depleted transplantation in children. Unique molecular identifiers were built into the TCRbeta library. TCRdb used MiXCR to reprocess the PCR reads, holding one entry per CDR3 protein. Of about 110,000 distinct CDR3 sequences in the sample, 5.5% to 7% are singletons; the top ten hold 20% to 25%. The specimen was PBMCs, mostly from graft donor cells, collected 360 days after TCRalphabeta/CD19-depleted stem cell transplant. The receptors were sampled from a male patient aged 2-15 years who had a stem cell transplant for acute lymphoblastic leukemia, so the T cells may come from the graft donor.

This clonotype has at least ten counts. The chain combines TRBV27 with TRBJ2-7; possibly TRBD2 for D (6 bases). This CDR3 has 15 residues. V was shortened by 0 bases and J by 6 bases, with 15 bases between the two germline ends. CDR1 and CDR2 from the germline V gene are MNHEY and SMNVEV (reference sequence). DNA of the CDR3: TGTGCCAGCAGTTTATCCCCCGCTACTAGCCGCGAGCAGTACTTC. Amino acids: CASSLSPATSREQYF.

The V and J genes are TRBV20-1 and TRBJ2-2; 8 bases agree with TRBD1. Losses at the gene ends were 0 bases for V and 6 bases for J; bases not matched to a gene: 6. Germline CDR1 and CDR2: DFQATT and SNEGSKA (reference sequence). The CDR3 spans 15 residues. The CDR3 sequence is CSARDRTGRPGELFF. The CDR3, as DNA: TGCAGTGCTAGAGATCGGACAGGGCGTCCCGGGGAGCTGTTTTTT.

This clonotype appeared many times. The chain uses TRBV9 and TRBJ2-7, with D hard to call. V lost 4 bases and J 0 bases, leaving 8 bases between the germline ends. This CDR3 contains 13 residues. Germline lookup yields CDR1 SGDLS and CDR2 YYNGEE. This chain's CDR3 is CASSSSLSYEQYF. The CDR3 DNA follows: TGTGCCAGCAGCTCCAGTCTCTCCTACGAGCAGTACTTC. Supplemented by reference TRBV9 and TRBJ2-7, the full variable domain reads DSGVTQTPKHLITATGQRVTLRCSPRSGDLSVYWYQQSLDQGLQFLIQYYNGEERAKGNILERFSAQQFPDLHSELNLSSLELGDSALYFCASSSSLSYEQYFGPGTRLTVT.